These 29 T cell receptor beta chains were sequenced from one sample in a study of blood T cell repertoires in COVID-19. The data were produced by immunoSEQ multiplex PCR, yet TCRdb's version contains in-frame clones alone and is incomplete. The table records over 130,000 clones, about four fifths of them present only once. The sample comprised peripheral blood. The receptors here all came from a man between 65 and 85 years old with acute or convalescent COVID-19.

The V gene is TRBV29-1, the J gene TRBJ1-6, with a weak D call TRBD1 (5 bases). CDR3 size: 14 residues. V was clipped by 0 bases and J by 10 bases, with 13 bases between them. Germline assignment: CDR1 SQVTM and CDR2 ANQGSEA. CDR3 loop: CSVEDEGVGSPLHF. The CDR3 bases are TGCAGCGTTGAAGACGAAGGGGTAGGATCACCCCTCCACTTT.

This rearrangement joins TRBV5-1 to TRBJ2-3, with 8 bases matching TRBD1. In germline, CDR1 is SGHRS, CDR2 YFSETQ. V was pared by 4 bases and J by 3 bases, with 7 bases of the junction left unmatched. This CDR3 spans 15 amino acids. CDR3 amino acids: CASSLGTGGTDTQYF. The CDR3, as DNA: TGCGCCAGCAGCCTAGGGACAGGAGGTACAGATACGCAGTATTTT.

The chain couples TRBV19 to TRBJ2-3, with a weak D call TRBD2 (6 bases). CDR3 length equals 13 residues. Trimming removed 8 bases at V and 0 bases at J, with 9 bases between. The germline gives CDR1 LNHDA, CDR2 SQIVND (reference sequence). CDR3 nucleotides: TGTGCCAGTGGGGGGAGTAGCACAGATACGCAGTATTTT. It yields the protein CASGGSSTDTQYF.

V and J are TRBV3-1 (or the pseudogene TRBV3-2) and TRBJ1-1, with D unclear. Between the trimmed V and J ends, which lost 7 bases and 2 bases, there was a span of 11 bases. There are 13 residues in the CDR3. Germline V CDR1 and CDR2: LGHDT, YNNKEL (reference sequence). In nucleotides, the CDR3 is TGTGCCAGCACGTGGTCCACTAACACTGAAGCTTTCTTT. It codes for CASTWSTNTEAFF.

The CDR3 DNA follows: TGTGCCAGCAGCGTAGGTCAGCGGCCGAACACTGAAGCTTTCTTT. Translating gives CASSVGQRPNTEAFF. The J gene is TRBJ1-1, the V gene TRBV9, with no clear D. There are 15 residues in the CDR3. Germline lookup yields CDR1 SGDLS and CDR2 YYNGEE. V lost 0 bases and J lost 1, with 10 bases in between.

The chain uses TRBV6-5 and TRBJ2-6, with 9 bases fitting TRBD1. In germline, CDR1 is MNHEY, CDR2 SVGAGI. The CDR3 covers 16 residues. The junction had 2 bases not matched to a gene; V was cut back by 3 bases and J by 2 bases. CDR3 DNA sequence: TGTGCCAGCAGTTATCGGACAGGGGCTGGGGCCAACGTCCTGACTTTC. Protein sequence: CASSYRTGAGANVLTF.

The chain joins TRBV6-5 to TRBJ2-1; 12 bases agree with TRBD2. J lost 7 bases, V lost 6 bases, and 7 bases had no gene match. Germline V gene sequence: CDR1 MNHEY, CDR2 SVGAGI. The CDR3 is 15 amino acids. CDR3 in DNA: TGTGCCAGCAGCCCGCTAGCGGGGGGGCCAAATGAGCAGTTCTTC. This gives the protein CASSPLAGGPNEQFF.

This chain connects TRBV6-5 to TRBJ1-4; a weak D match, TRBD1 (5 bases). The length of the CDR3 is 14 residues. CDR1 MNHEY and CDR2 SVGAGI come from the germline V gene. Between the trimmed V and J ends, which lost 6 bases and 5 bases, there was a span of 13 bases. CDR3 DNA sequence: TGTGCCAGCAGCTTGACAGCTTCAAATGAAAAACTGTTTTTT. Translating it yields CASSLTASNEKLFF.

Comments on this clone: Other DNA sequences in the same sample also yield this CDR3. This sequence joins TRBV18 and TRBJ2-3; no definite D call. The length of the CDR3 is 13 residues. Germline values: CDR1 KGHSH, CDR2 LQKENI. V was clipped by 0 bases and J by 4 bases, with 5 bases between them. The CDR3 sequence is CASSPPTADTQYF. The DNA of the CDR3 is TGTGCCAGCTCACCACCTACAGCAGATACGCAGTATTTT. The full variable domain, rest sourced from reference TRBV18 and TRBJ2-3, is NAGVMQNPRHLVRRRGQEARLRCSPMKGHSHVYWYRQLPEEGLKFMVYLQKENIIDESGMPKERFSAEFPKEGPSILRIQQVVRGDSAAYFCASSPPTADTQYFGPGTRLTVL.

This clone was seen a handful of times. The rearrangement uses TRBV9 and TRBJ2-1, with TRBD1 matching over 9 bases. Trimming at V came to 4 bases and at J to 4 bases, leaving 12 bases not matched to a gene. The CDR3 is 17 amino acids. The germline V gene has CDR1 SGDLS and CDR2 YYNGEE. This chain's CDR3 is CASSLFSDRGPYNEQFF. The CDR3 nucleotides read TGTGCCAGCAGCCTCTTTTCGGACAGGGGACCGTACAATGAGCAGTTCTTC.

This clone came up a few times. The rearrangement links TRBV15 to TRBJ1-1, with 8 bases matching TRBD1. CDR3 size: 18 residues. J was trimmed by 6 bases and V by 3 bases; bases with no gene match: 18. CDR1 is LNHNV and CDR2 is YYDKDF in the germline V gene (reference sequence). The CDR3 here is CATSRDSGTGDRPPEAFF. CDR3 bases: TGTGCCACCAGCAGGGATTCCGGGACAGGTGACCGACCACCTGAAGCTTTCTTT. The full variable domain, in which reference TRBV15 and TRBJ1-1 provide the parts outside the CDR3, is DAMVIQNPRYQVTQFGKPVTLSCSQTLNHNVMYWYQQKSSQAPKLLFHYYDKDFNNEADTPDNFQSRRPNTSFCFLDIRSPGLGDTAMYLCATSRDSGTGDRPPEAFFGQGTRLTVV.

This sequence joins TRBV10-3 and TRBJ1-2, with 8 bases fitting TRBD1. Trimming at V came to 0 bases and at J to 6 bases, leaving 15 bases not matched to a gene. CDR1 is ENHRY and CDR2 is SYGVKD in the germline V gene. This CDR3 has 18 amino acids. The CDR3 protein is CAISESTTGARVMNGYTF. CDR3 in DNA: TGTGCCATCAGTGAGTCTACGACAGGGGCCCGAGTGATGAATGGCTACACCTTC.

V is TRBV24-1 and J is TRBJ1-1, with TRBD1 matching 9 bases. The CDR3 consists of 15 residues. V lost 5 bases and J lost 3; bases outside the gene matches: 6. CDR1 is KGHDR, CDR2 SFDVKD, per germline. The CDR3 region has the DNA TGTGCCACCAGTGCCACGACAGGGGGGGACACTGAAGCTTTCTTT. This codes for CATSATTGGDTEAFF.

This clone appeared a single time. This chain links TRBV6-5 with TRBJ2-3, with 8 nucleotides matching TRBD2. Germline V gene data show CDR1 as MNHEY and CDR2 as SVGAGI. The CDR3 has 15 residues. The V gene end was trimmed by 10 bases and the J gene end by 4 bases; junction bases not matched to a gene: 13. CDR3 region: CATRRGREEADTQYF. As DNA, the CDR3 is TGTGCCACCCGCCGGGGGCGGGAGGAGGCAGATACGCAGTATTTT.

This clone is a singleton in its sample. The J gene is TRBJ1-6, the V gene TRBV9, with a possible D match to TRBD1 (5 bases). This CDR3 is 15 amino acids long. The V end lost 2 bases, the J end lost 4 bases, and 10 bases lay between the germline ends. Germline CDR1 is SGDLS and CDR2 is YYNGEE. CDR3 protein: CASSVLPGYNSPLHF. The CDR3 bases are TGTGCCAGCAGCGTTCTTCCAGGGTATAATTCACCCCTCCACTTT.

The rearrangement links TRBV7-3 to TRBJ2-1; 7 positions agree with TRBD2. Germline CDR1 SGHTA, CDR2 FQGTGA. The CDR3 has 16 residues. J gave up 6 bases and V 7 bases, and 15 bases lay outside the gene matches. The CDR3 is CASIPTGGVPVNEQFF. The CDR3, as DNA: TGTGCCAGCATCCCCACGGGGGGAGTGCCAGTCAATGAGCAGTTCTTC.

This clone came up a few times. This chain uses TRBV2 with TRBJ1-3; no clear D. Germline V gene lookup returns CDR1 SNHLY and CDR2 FYNNEI. V lost 2 bases and J lost 0, with 14 bases in between. This CDR3 region has 17 residues. The CDR3 nucleotides read TGTGCCAGCAGTGAATTACGTCTGGGCCCCTCTGGAAACACCATATATTTT. It codes for CASSELRLGPSGNTIYF.

V usage is TRBV7-2 and J usage is TRBJ2-5; D may be TRBD2 (6 bases). V lost 5 bases and J 6 bases, leaving 13 bases between the germline ends. CDR3 length equals 13 residues. CDR1 and CDR2 from the germline V gene are SGHTA and FQGNSA. This chain's CDR3 is CASSPDRGKTQYF. CDR3 DNA sequence: TGTGCCAGCAGCCCAGACCGCGGGAAGACCCAGTACTTC.

The genes are TRBV15 and TRBJ2-7; D may be TRBD2 (6 bases). V gave up 1 base and J gave up 0 bases, with 10 bases separating them. Germline values: CDR1 LNHNV, CDR2 YYDKDF (reference sequence). The CDR3 consists of 15 residues. CDR3 sequence (DNA): TGTGCCACCAGCAGAGGGGGGGTAAGCTCCTACGAGCAGTACTTC. This codes for CATSRGGVSSYEQYF.

The chain carries TRBV11-2 and TRBJ1-2; 9 bases line up with TRBD1. This CDR3 region has 15 residues. Germline trimming cut 5 bases from V and 5 bases from J; bases unmatched to any gene: 9. Germline assignment: CDR1 SGHAT and CDR2 FQNNGV. CDR3 amino acids: CASSPGTGWGYGYTF. The CDR3 DNA follows: TGTGCCAGCAGCCCCGGGACAGGGTGGGGTTATGGCTACACCTTC.

The chain is built from TRBV30 and TRBJ2-4; TRBD2 might be the D (5 bases). The CDR3 has 13 residues. Trimming removed 0 bases at V and 7 bases at J, with 10 bases between. The germline CDR1 and CDR2 sequences are GTSNPN and SVGIG (reference sequence). This CDR3 reads CAWSVGERNIQYF. The CDR3 nucleotides are TGTGCCTGGAGTGTTGGGGAGAGGAACATTCAGTACTTC.

The chain recombines TRBV14 with TRBJ2-2, with D unclear. Trimming left V 3 bases short and J 2 bases short, with 7 bases between. Germline CDR1 reads SGHDN; CDR2 reads FVKESK. This CDR3 contains 14 residues. In DNA form, the CDR3 reads TGTGCCAGCAGCCAGATAACTAACACCGGGGAGCTGTTTTTT. Its protein product is CASSQITNTGELFF.

The rearrangement uses TRBV2 and TRBJ1-2; D is uncertain. This CDR3 has 12 amino acids. V gave up 3 bases and J gave up 4 bases, with 6 bases separating them. Germline V lookup: CDR1 SNHLY, CDR2 FYNNEI. Here the CDR3 DNA reads TGTGCCAGCAGTGATCGAGTCTATGGCTACACCTTC. Protein: CASSDRVYGYTF. Variable domain in full (rest from reference TRBV2 and TRBJ1-2): EPEVTQTPSHQVTQMGQEVILRCVPISNHLYFYWYRQILGQKVEFLVSFYNNEISEKSEIFDDQFSVERPDGSNFTLKIRSTKLEDSAMYFCASSDRVYGYTFGSGTRLTVV.

In nucleotides, the CDR3 is TGTGCCAGCAGGTCGGACAGGGGGGCCAAAAACATTCAGTACTTC. Its translation is CASRSDRGAKNIQYF. The gene calls are TRBV7-2 and TRBJ2-4, with 10 bases lining up with TRBD1. J was trimmed by 1 base and V by 6 bases; bases with no gene match: 3. This CDR3 spans 15 amino acids. Germline CDR1 is SGHTA and CDR2 is FQGNSA.

V gene TRBV29-1 combines with J gene TRBJ1-1; D is possibly TRBD1 (6 bases). This CDR3 has 13 residues. V gave up 3 bases and J gave up 4 bases, with 12 bases separating them. Per the germline V gene, CDR1 is SQVTM and CDR2 is ANQGSEA. This CDR3 reads CSVDLTGSTEAFF. In nucleotides, the CDR3 is TGCAGCGTTGACCTCACAGGGTCCACTGAAGCTTTCTTT.

The chain combines TRBV14 with TRBJ2-1, with TRBD2 matching 8 bases. There are 16 residues in the CDR3. Germline values: CDR1 SGHDN, CDR2 FVKESK. The ends lost 7 bases at V and 7 bases at J; junction bases unmatched: 15. The CDR3 DNA is TGTGCCAGCAACCGGGGTCAAGCGGGAGTGGGGAATGAGCAGTTCTTC. The encoded protein is CASNRGQAGVGNEQFF.

V gene TRBV19 combines with J gene TRBJ1-4, with D uncertain. Germline loops: CDR1 LNHDA, CDR2 SQIVND (reference sequence). This CDR3 region has 14 residues. Trimming removed 9 bases from V and 11 bases from J, with 22 bases in between. Written as DNA, the CDR3 is TGTGCCAGCCGGGCCTTAGGAGCCGGGGAGAAACTGTTTTTT. Protein product: CASRALGAGEKLFF.

The rearrangement uses TRBV3-1 (or the pseudogene TRBV3-2) and TRBJ2-3; D uncertain. This CDR3 contains 12 residues. Germline V CDR1 and CDR2: LGHDT, YNNKEL (reference sequence). V lost 4 bases, J lost 0 bases, and 2 bases lay in between. CDR3 DNA: TGTGCCAGCAGCCCGAGCACAGATACGCAGTATTTT. Its protein product is CASSPSTDTQYF.

Here the CDR3 DNA reads TGCGCCAGCAGGTTCGAAGCGGGAGCAGAGACCCAGTACTTC. Amino acids: CASRFEAGAETQYF. V is TRBV5-1 and J is TRBJ2-5; 8 nucleotides match TRBD2. The CDR3 is made up of 14 amino acids. Germline trimming cut 5 bases from V and 4 bases from J; bases unmatched to any gene: 7. Germline CDR1 is SGHRS and CDR2 is YFSETQ.